This T cell receptor beta chain derives from a study of beta chain features in type 1 diabetes. Study context: All samples together contributed around 100,000,000 sorted cells for examination.

Expressed TCRB transcripts were sequenced, since all the RNA that had been isolated was reverse transcribed. TCRdb's table, derived via immunoSEQ multiplex PCR, lists solely in-frame clones and lacks some. The table shows hundreds of thousands of clones, with more than 9.5% occurring only once. Turning to this clone: The target antigen is unknown.

Findings and caveats of the study: Cells carrying high TCR expression could end up over-represented when cDNA is sequenced. Type 1 diabetes patients had moderately but significantly shorter TCRB CDR3s in all four CD4+ subsets. Any HLA type influence on TCRB rearrangement was left unresolved here.

This CDR3 is 13 amino acids long. CDR1 is SGHTA, CDR2 FQGTGA, per germline. V lost 3 bases and J lost 4, with 8 bases in between. The TCR sequence derives from a woman in her 30s in good health. Sequences were obtained from naive CD4+ T cells from blood. The chain has TRBV7-3 and TRBJ2-3, with TRBD1 as a possible D gene (5 bases). The CDR3 is CASSLGPSDTQYF. The CDR3 DNA is TGTGCCAGCAGCTTGGGGCCCTCAGATACGCAGTATTTT. Combining the CDR3 with reference TRBV7-3 and TRBJ2-3 gives the whole variable domain GAGVSQTPSNKVTEKGKYVELRCDPISGHTALYWYRQSLGQGPEFLIYFQGTGAADDSGLPNDRFFAVRPEGSVSTLKIQRTERGDSAVYLCASSLGPSDTQYFGPGTRLTVL.